The sequence of this T cell receptor beta chain was determined in a study of T-cell memory formation after mild COVID-19. Study summary: Clusters were largely donor specific. Findings and caveats of the study: Proof of SARS-CoV-2 specificity was absent for the second-wave clones that crested on day 37. Researchers report contracting CD4+ clones mostly in CM and EM, with CD8+ clones in EMRA.

Details on this clonotype: Its antigen is still unknown.

The germline V and J ends were trimmed by 6 bases and 5 bases, with 14 bases remaining between them. This CDR3 has 14 amino acids. In germline, CDR1 is ENHRY, CDR2 SYGVKD. From the 5' RACE reads, TCRdb called clonotypes with MiXCR, one entry per CDR3 protein. Of approximately 300,000 distinct CDR3 sequences in the sample, about 15% are singletons; the top ten hold more than 20%. This sequence was found in a man between 18 and 29 years old who had mild COVID-19 (a few samples of this study predate the infection). Cell type and time point are not known. The chain employs TRBV10-3 and TRBJ2-1, with D possibly TRBD2 on 6 matching bases. Sequences were obtained from PBMCs or a T cell subset sorted from them (not recorded which). CDR3 protein: CAISFAGLNNEQFF. CDR3 DNA: TGTGCCATCAGCTTTGCGGGACTCAACAATGAGCAGTTCTTC.